This is a list of T cell receptor beta chains from one sample in a study of cytomegalovirus exposure and HLA in healthy donors. Profiling relied on immunoSEQ multiplex PCR, and the TCRdb table lists in-frame clones only, not all of them. The sample has 99,000 or so clones, approximately 81% seen once. Sequenced sample: PBMCs. These receptors were collected from a man younger than 45 in good health and CMV-seronegative. Each CDR3 is given with its conserved first and last residue. A D gene is named only where the DNA matches it firmly. Clone size is not always given. Where it is, it says once, few, many or a class for expanded clones.

d_call j_call clone_size v_call cdr3_nt cdr3_aa
. TRBJ2-7 . TRBV12-5 TGTGCTAGTGGTTTTTGGGACAAACGAACCTACGAGCAGTACTTC CASGFWDKRTYEQYF
TRBD1 TRBJ1-2 . TRBV7-8 TGTGCCAGCAGCGTCGGACAGGCTGATTACACCTTC CASSVGQADYTF
TRBD1 TRBJ1-1 . TRBV5-4 TGTGCCAGCAGCCCCCGGACAGGGGGCACTGAAGCTTTCTTT CASSPRTGGTEAFF
. TRBJ2-1 . TRBV28 TGTGCCAGCAGTTCGACGGAGGTTGAGCAGTTCTTC CASSSTEVEQFF
TRBD1 TRBJ1-1 . TRBV7-2 TGTGCCAGCAGCCCCCGGACAGGTGCCCCTGAAGCTTTCTTT CASSPRTGAPEAFF
TRBD2 TRBJ2-5 . TRBV4-1 TGCGCCAGCAGCCGCGCGGGGGTTGACCAGTACTTC CASSRAGVDQYF
TRBD2 TRBJ2-7 . TRBV28 TGTGCCAGCAGCCAAGGGACTAGCGGGCGTTACGAGCAGTACTTC CASSQGTSGRYEQYF
. TRBJ2-1 . TRBV13 TGTGCCAGCAGCCCCTTAACTCGGACTATTTACAATGAGCAGTTCTTC CASSPLTRTIYNEQFF
. TRBJ2-5 few TRBV28 TGTGCCAGCAGTTTGGAGGGGGCAGGGGAGACCCAGTACTTC CASSLEGAGETQYF
. TRBJ2-3 . TRBV6-5 TGTGCCAGCAGTTACTTAGGCACAGATACGCAGTATTTT CASSYLGTDTQYF
TRBD2 TRBJ2-4 once TRBV30 TGTGCCTGGAGTTCTGGGGGAGGGCGGGACATTCAGTACTTC CAWSSGGGRDIQYF
. TRBJ1-6 . TRBV4-1 TGCGCCAGCAGCCAAGATTCGAGCAAGCTCAACTATAATTCACCCCTCCACTTT CASSQDSSKLNYNSPLHF
TRBD1 TRBJ2-7 . TRBV5-1 TGCGCCAGCAGCTGGGGACAGGGGGCGAAAGAGCAGTACTTC CASSWGQGAKEQYF
TRBD1 TRBJ2-1 . TRBV25-1 TGTGCCAGCAGTGGAACGCGTTCGGACAGGTTAAGAAATGAGCAGTTCTTC CASSGTRSDRLRNEQFF
. TRBJ2-7 . TRBV29-1 TGCAGCGTTGAGACTGGCGGGTACTCCTACGAGCAGTACTTC CSVETGGYSYEQYF
TRBD1 TRBJ2-7 few TRBV27 TGTGCCAGCAGAAGATGGGGACAGGGGGTCTCCTACGAGCAGTACTTC CASRRWGQGVSYEQYF
. TRBJ1-5 . TRBV11-2 TGTGCCAGCAGCCCCCTCGATGAGGATTATAGCAATCAGCCCCAGCATTTT CASSPLDEDYSNQPQHF
. TRBJ2-7 . TRBV29-1 TGCAGCGTCAACAAAGGCGGCTACGAGCAGTACTTC CSVNKGGYEQYF
. TRBJ2-5 . TRBV9 TGTGCCAGCAGCGTAGCCAGGGGAAGGGGCCAAGAGACCCAGTACTTC CASSVARGRGQETQYF
TRBD2 TRBJ2-2 few TRBV5-4 TGTGCCAGCAGCCTAGCGGGGACGAACACCGGGGAGCTGTTTTTT CASSLAGTNTGELFF
TRBD1 TRBJ2-7 . TRBV7-2 TGTGCCAGCAGCTTAGTACAGGGGCGCGAATACGAGCAGTACTTC CASSLVQGREYEQYF
TRBD1 TRBJ2-3 . TRBV10-1 TGCGCCAGCAGTGAGAGGACAGGGGGAATTCAGTATTTT CASSERTGGIQYF
TRBD1 TRBJ2-7 . TRBV28 TGTGCCAGCAGTTTACCCGGGACAGGCAATGCCTACGAGCAGTACTTC CASSLPGTGNAYEQYF